This TCR beta chain appears in the sequencing data of a study of blood T cell repertoires in COVID-19. The overall study: Sites across the United States, Italy and Spain contributed samples from acute and convalescent COVID-19. In each case, the material was cDNA or gDNA derived from T cells, B-cell-depleted T cells, or PBMCs.

V lost 5 bases, J lost 6 bases, and 7 bases stayed unmatched. The CDR3 is 15 residues long. The germline gives CDR1 MNHEY, CDR2 SVGEGT. Per the original data handling: Counts of nucleated cells, estimated from reference gene primer amplification, were obtained. Some clones are missing from TCRdb's copy, which holds only in-frame ones; the method was immunoSEQ multiplex PCR. That table is the source of V, J and clone size, and D and trimming were worked out from the DNA. The sample yields about 140,000 clones, around 84% seen once. The chain uses TRBV6-2 or TRBV6-3 and TRBJ2-5, with TRBD2 matching over 12 bases. The source material was peripheral blood. This receptor was identified in a man in his sixties with active or convalescent COVID-19. The CDR3 protein is CASSLTSGSTKTQYF. The CDR3 nucleotides read TGTGCCAGCAGTCTGACTAGCGGGAGTACCAAGACCCAGTACTTC.